The 26 T cell receptor beta chains reported below all come from one sample, sequenced in a study of neurological immune-mediated disorders. TCRdb fed the 5' RACE reads into MiXCR, producing one record per CDR3 protein. Of around 50,000 distinct CDR3 sequences in the sample, under 30% were seen once. Sequencing was performed on PBMCs. All receptors come from a woman in her seventies in good health.

A word on this clonotype: Given a much more abundant clone one base away, this may be a read error. The CDR3 loop reads CASNRDRVVATNEKLFF. Here the CDR3 DNA reads TGTGCCAGCAACCGGGACAGGGTAGTCGCGACTAATGAAAAACTGTTTTTT. This sequence joins TRBV6-1 and TRBJ1-4; TRBD1 aligns across 9 bases. The V gene's germline CDR1 is MNHNS and CDR2 SASEGT. The CDR3 consists of 17 residues. The trim removed 7 bases at V and 2 bases at J, leaving 11 bases unmatched.

The chain couples TRBV2 to TRBJ2-1; D not certain. From germline, CDR1 is SNHLY and CDR2 FYNNEI. V lost 5 bases to trimming and J lost 10 bases, with 9 bases between them. The CDR3 totals 11 residues. CDR3 loop: CASSWPREQFF. CDR3 in DNA: TGTGCCAGCAGTTGGCCCCGGGAGCAGTTCTTC.

The rearrangement uses TRBV5-6 and TRBJ1-2, with 11 bases matching TRBD1. The V gene's germline CDR1 is SGHDT and CDR2 YYEEEE. V lost 3 bases and J lost 4; bases outside the gene matches: 17. This CDR3 is built from 19 residues. This CDR3 reads CASSWARWGQGVRSYGYTF. The CDR3 DNA follows: TGTGCCAGCAGCTGGGCGCGATGGGGACAGGGGGTCCGTAGCTATGGCTACACCTTC. Variable domain in full (rest from reference TRBV5-6 and TRBJ1-2): DAGVTQSPTHLIKTRGQQVTLRCSPKSGHDTVSWYQQALGQGPQFIFQYYEEEERQRGNFPDRFSGHQFPNYSSELNVNALLLGDSALYLCASSWARWGQGVRSYGYTFGSGTRLTVV.

This clonotype occurred many times. This chain uses TRBV5-1 with TRBJ1-2, with D tentatively TRBD1 (5 bases). Trimming shortened V by 3 bases and J by 5 bases, and 17 bases separated the two germline ends. Germline CDR1 SGHRS, CDR2 YFSETQ. The CDR3 runs to 15 residues. CDR3: CASSSDPGTSYGYTF. The DNA for the CDR3 is TGCGCCAGCAGCTCGGACCCCGGGACTTCTTATGGCTACACCTTC.

The chain recombines TRBV18 with TRBJ2-4; TRBD1 matches 10 bases. Germline V gene lookup returns CDR1 KGHSH and CDR2 LQKENI. The CDR3 runs to 14 residues. The ends lost 5 bases at V and 8 bases at J; junction bases unmatched: 6. The CDR3 here is CASSGDRGLDIQYF. Written as DNA, the CDR3 is TGTGCCAGCTCAGGCGACAGGGGGCTAGACATTCAGTACTTC.

This clonotype was recorded at least ten times. The chain couples TRBV24-1 to TRBJ2-5; the D is unclear. CDR3 size: 13 residues. Germline V gene data show CDR1 as KGHDR and CDR2 as SFDVKD. V lost 1 base, J lost 5 bases, and 7 bases lay in between. As DNA, the CDR3 is TGTGCCACCAGTGATTTTGGCTTGGAGACCCAGTACTTC. Protein: CATSDFGLETQYF.

This clonotype has at least ten counts. The V gene is TRBV7-2, the J gene TRBJ2-2; D could derive from TRBD1 or TRBD2 (5 bases each). The CDR3 covers 15 residues. The germline V and J ends were trimmed by 5 bases and 2 bases, with 12 bases remaining between them. Germline values: CDR1 SGHTA, CDR2 FQGNSA. DNA of the CDR3: TGTGCCAGCAGCCGGGACGGAGTAAACACCGGGGAGCTGTTTTTT. Its translation is CASSRDGVNTGELFF.

This clonotype showed up many times. The CDR3 DNA sequence: TGTGCCAGCCTAGCGGGGAACACCGGGGAGCTGTTTTTT. Encoded protein: CASLAGNTGELFF. The chain uses TRBV21-1 and TRBJ2-2; the table names TRBD2, a call not compared with the DNA. TRBV21-1 has pseudogene status. This CDR3 is 13 amino acids long.

This clonotype showed up many times. The chain joins TRBV20-1 to TRBJ2-3; TRBD1 matches 7 bases. The germline gives CDR1 DFQATT, CDR2 SNEGSKA (reference sequence). The CDR3 runs to 15 residues. V shed 6 bases, J shed 0 bases, and the junction held 9 bases outside the gene matches. CDR3 in amino acids: CSAWDRRTSTDTQYF. In DNA form, the CDR3 reads TGCAGTGCATGGGACAGAAGAACTAGCACAGATACGCAGTATTTT.

This clonotype was found many times. The J gene is TRBJ2-1, the V gene TRBV7-8; D may be TRBD1 (7 bases). Trimming removed 5 bases at V and 2 bases at J, with 25 bases between. The CDR3 spans 19 residues. CDR1 and CDR2 (germline): SGHVS, FQNEAQ. CDR3: CASSQGGRWLRSTYNEQFF. CDR3 sequence (DNA): TGTGCCAGCAGCCAGGGGGGACGGTGGTTGCGGTCTACCTACAATGAGCAGTTCTTC.

With respect to this clonotype: A read error may produce the germline difference seen at one junction end. The chain couples TRBV20-1 to TRBJ2-1, with TRBD2 matching 10 bases. The CDR3 loop spans 16 amino acids. Germline assignment: CDR1 DFQATT and CDR2 SNEGSKA (reference sequence). For the CDR3, the DNA is TGCAGTGCCACATCTAGCGGGAGTGAGTCCTACAATGAGCACTTCTTC. Translating gives CSATSSGSESYNEHFF.

This clonotype was observed at least ten times. The rearrangement links TRBV12-3 or TRBV12-4 to TRBJ2-7, with a possible D match to TRBD2 (6 bases). The CDR3 extends over 15 amino acids. Trimming removed 6 bases from V and 6 bases from J, with 21 bases in between. The CDR3 loop reads CASSPAGRDTGEQYF. For the CDR3, the DNA is TGTGCCAGCAGCCCCGCGGGAAGAGATACCGGCGAGCAGTACTTC.

This clonotype was seen many times. The chain carries TRBV20-1 and TRBJ2-7; 7 bases agree with TRBD2. The CDR3 covers 16 residues. V was pared by 3 bases and J by 2 bases, with 13 bases of the junction left unmatched. CDR1 is DFQATT, CDR2 SNEGSKA, per germline (reference sequence). CDR3 residues: CSASNPDAGRAYEQYF. CDR3 bases: TGCAGTGCTAGTAACCCAGACGCAGGGAGGGCCTACGAGCAGTACTTC.

CDR3 coding DNA: TGTGCCAGCGGGGGGACAGGGGCCACGAGAAATCAGCCCCAGCATTTT. It translates to CASGGTGATRNQPQHF. This chain joins TRBV2 and TRBJ1-5; 10 bases align to TRBD1. From germline, CDR1 is SNHLY and CDR2 FYNNEI. The CDR3 sequence is 16 residues long. V lost 8 bases and J lost 4; bases outside the gene matches: 11.

This clonotype appeared a few times. V gene TRBV6-2 or TRBV6-3 combines with J gene TRBJ1-1, with 8 bases matching TRBD1. The CDR3 sequence is 13 residues long. From germline, CDR1 is MNHEY and CDR2 SVGEGT. With V trimmed by 8 bases and J by 4 bases, 6 bases remained unmatched. The DNA of the CDR3 is TGTGCCAGCCGCGGACAGGGAGTCACTGAAGCTTTCTTT. It yields the protein CASRGQGVTEAFF.

This clonotype was seen more than once but under ten times. The CDR3 protein is CASREGQGRTEAFF. The CDR3 DNA sequence: TGTGCCAGCAGAGAGGGACAGGGAAGGACTGAAGCTTTCTTT. V gene TRBV6-4 combines with J gene TRBJ1-1; 9 positions agree with TRBD1. The V gene end was trimmed by 6 bases and the J gene end by 5 bases; junction bases not matched to a gene: 7. CDR3 size: 14 residues. CDR1 is MRHNA and CDR2 is SNTAGT in the germline V gene.

This clonotype was counted at least ten times. The chain uses TRBV20-1 and TRBJ1-4; unclear D gene. V lost 0 bases to trimming and J lost 0 bases, with 5 bases between them. This CDR3 is built from 14 residues. The germline V gene encodes CDR1 DFQATT and CDR2 SNEGSKA (reference sequence). The chain's CDR3 is CSAREGATNEKLFF. CDR3 nucleotides: TGCAGTGCTAGAGAAGGTGCAACTAATGAAAAACTGTTTTTT.

This clonotype was found many times. The V call is TRBV28, the J call TRBJ2-7; no definite D call. The CDR3 sequence is 11 residues long. CDR1 and CDR2 from the germline V gene are MDHEN and SYDVKM. The ends were cut back, 5 bases at V and 3 bases at J, with 5 bases in the middle. The CDR3 loop reads CASSVNYEQYF. The DNA for the CDR3 is TGTGCCAGCAGTGTAAACTACGAGCAGTACTTC.

This clonotype was counted ten times or more. The CDR3 sequence: CALSDTDTQYF. The CDR3 region has the DNA TGTGCCCTCTCGGACACAGATACGCAGTATTTT. The genes are TRBV28 and TRBJ2-3; D remains ambiguous. This CDR3 spans 11 amino acids. Per germline, CDR1 MDHEN and CDR2 SYDVKM. V lost 11 bases and J 2 bases, leaving 8 bases between the germline ends. The variable domain in full, completed from reference TRBV28 and TRBJ2-3, reads DVKVTQSSRYLVKRTGEKVFLECVQDMDHENMFWYRQDPGLGLRLIYFSYDVKMKEKGDIPEGYSVSREKKERFSLILESASTNQTSMYLCALSDTDTQYFGPGTRLTVL.

This clonotype was observed many times. The chain combines TRBV6-1 with TRBJ1-6, with D perhaps TRBD1 (6 bases). CDR3 size: 13 residues. Trimming removed 7 bases at V and 7 bases at J, with 11 bases between. CDR1 and CDR2 from the germline V gene are MNHNS and SASEGT. In DNA form, the CDR3 reads TGTGCCAGCACAGAGACAGGCAATTCACCCCTCCACTTT. Amino acid sequence: CASTETGNSPLHF.

This clonotype was detected ten times or more. The chain is built from TRBV5-1 and TRBJ1-1; D is undetermined. The CDR3 extends over 13 amino acids. Germline V CDR1 and CDR2: SGHRS, YFSETQ. The germline V and J ends were trimmed by 3 bases and 2 bases, with 8 bases remaining between them. The CDR3 reads CASSYSVNTEAFF. CDR3 nucleotides: TGCGCCAGCAGCTACAGCGTAAACACTGAAGCTTTCTTT.

The table lists this clonotype with many counts. This chain connects TRBV7-2 to TRBJ2-5; 11 nucleotides agree with TRBD2. Germline lookup yields CDR1 SGHTA and CDR2 FQGNSA. Losses at the gene ends were 0 bases for V and 0 bases for J; bases not matched to a gene: 0. There are 16 residues in the CDR3. The chain's CDR3 is CASSLAGLADQETQYF. The DNA of the CDR3 is TGTGCCAGCAGCTTAGCGGGACTAGCGGACCAAGAGACCCAGTACTTC.

The chain joins TRBV12-3 or TRBV12-4 to TRBJ2-7; 7 bases fit TRBD2. The V gene end was trimmed by 5 bases and the J gene end by 0 bases; junction bases not matched to a gene: 10. The CDR3 extends over 16 amino acids. The CDR3 DNA is TGTGCCAGCAGTCCCCCACTAGCGAAATACTCCTACGAGCAGTACTTC. It translates to CASSPPLAKYSYEQYF.

The genes are TRBV20-1 and TRBJ1-1, with unresolved D. V was pared by 3 bases and J by 1 base, with 12 bases between. The CDR3 is made up of 14 amino acids. The germline gives CDR1 DFQATT, CDR2 SNEGSKA (reference sequence). CDR3 region: CSASIPGRNTEAFF. The DNA of the CDR3 is TGCAGTGCTAGTATCCCGGGTCGGAACACTGAAGCTTTCTTT.

The rearrangement joins TRBV18 to TRBJ1-1; tentatively, D is TRBD1 (5 bases). Deletions cut 4 bases from V and 7 bases from J, with 16 bases between. Germline CDR1 is KGHSH and CDR2 is LQKENI. The CDR3 runs 14 residues. The CDR3 is CASSRQGVGGEAFF. The CDR3 nucleotides are TGTGCCAGCTCACGTCAAGGGGTGGGGGGTGAAGCTTTCTTT. Drawing the rest from reference TRBV18 and TRBJ1-1, the complete variable domain is NAGVMQNPRHLVRRRGQEARLRCSPMKGHSHVYWYRQLPEEGLKFMVYLQKENIIDESGMPKERFSAEFPKEGPSILRIQQVVRGDSAAYFCASSRQGVGGEAFFGQGTRLTVV.

This clonotype occurred many times. The chain is built from TRBV5-1 and TRBJ2-2; D is undetermined. Trimming removed 5 bases at V and 0 bases at J, with 11 bases between. The CDR3 runs to 15 residues. Germline lookup yields CDR1 SGHRS and CDR2 YFSETQ. CDR3 protein: CASSVGNANTGELFF. CDR3 nucleotides: TGCGCCAGCAGTGTAGGTAACGCGAACACCGGGGAGCTGTTTTTT.